These 29 T cell receptor beta chains came from one sample sequenced in a study of T cell repertoires in cytomegalovirus infection. One entry per CDR3 protein results from TCRdb running MiXCR on the reads. This sample has around 330,000 distinct CDR3 sequences, with roughly 16% found just once. The sample taken for sequencing was PBMCs. These receptors came from a human donor in good health (CMV status not recorded). Some clones in this sample may be carry-over from other donors' samples.

The chain carries TRBV20-1 and TRBJ1-3, with D possibly TRBD1 on 5 matching bases. This CDR3 region has 15 residues. Trimming shortened V by 6 bases and J by 0 bases, and 15 bases separated the two germline ends. Germline loops: CDR1 DFQATT, CDR2 SNEGSKA (reference sequence). The CDR3 loop reads CSATDGTGSGNTIYF. CDR3 DNA sequence: TGCAGTGCCACCGACGGGACGGGCTCTGGAAACACCATATATTTT.

This clonotype came up a few times. At one of its ends the junction is not consistent with the germline gene, which may arise from a read error. V is TRBV5-1 and J is TRBJ2-7; 8 bases are shared with TRBD1. Germline V gene lookup returns CDR1 SGHRS and CDR2 YFSETQ. The CDR3 sequence is 15 residues long. DNA of the CDR3: TGCGCCAGCAGCTTGTGGACAGGGCCCTCCTCCGAGCAGTACTTC. This encodes CASSLWTGPSSEQYF.

This clonotype was counted at least ten times. The junction departs from germline at one end; a sequencing error may be responsible. V and J are TRBV12-3 or TRBV12-4 and TRBJ1-5; D uncertain. The CDR3 totals 13 residues. CDR3 sequence reads: CASSLDSNQPQHF. CDR3 bases: TGTGCCAGCAGCTTAGATAGCAATCAGCCCCAGCATTTT.

This clonotype was found many times. This chain uses TRBV4-2 with TRBJ2-4, with D perhaps matching TRBD1 (6 bases). CDR3 length: 14 residues. From germline, CDR1 is LGHNA and CDR2 YNFKEQ. Trimming stripped 0 bases from V and 8 bases from J, with 11 bases between. The CDR3 DNA is TGTGCCAGCAGCCAAGAGGACAGTGCTGACATTCAGTACTTC. It codes for CASSQEDSADIQYF.

This clonotype was seen at least ten times. The CDR3 region has the DNA TGTGCCATCAGTGAGTCGACAGGGGCAGGAGAAAAACTGTTTTTT. Translation gives CAISESTGAGEKLFF. V gene TRBV10-3 combines with J gene TRBJ1-4, with TRBD1 matching over 8 bases. From germline, CDR1 is ENHRY and CDR2 SYGVKD. The CDR3 runs 15 residues. V trimming: 0 bases; J trimming: 8 bases; junction bases outside the gene matches: 5.

This clonotype was seen a handful of times. The CDR3 sequence: CASSDQGYSTEAFF. In DNA, the CDR3 is TGTGCCAGCAGTGATCAGGGATATAGCACTGAAGCTTTCTTT. V gene TRBV25-1 combines with J gene TRBJ1-1; perhaps TRBD1 as D (5 bases). The CDR3 has 14 residues. Germline V gene sequence: CDR1 MGHDK, CDR2 SYGVNS. The V and J ends lost 3 bases and 4 bases respectively, with 12 bases between them. Full variable domain (rest looked up from reference TRBV25-1 and TRBJ1-1): EADIYQTPRYLVIGTGKKITLECSQTMGHDKMYWYQQDPGMELHLIHYSYGVNSTEKGDLSSESTVSRIRTEHFPLTLESARPSHTSQYLCASSDQGYSTEAFFGQGTRLTVV.

Note on this clonotype: At one boundary the junction diverges from the germline segment, which might be a read error. The V gene is TRBV15, the J gene TRBJ2-7; D might be TRBD1 (6 bases). Germline V gene sequence: CDR1 LNHNV, CDR2 YYDKDF (reference sequence). The CDR3 spans 13 residues. This CDR3 reads CATNRDRSYEQYF. The CDR3 DNA follows: TGTGCCACCAACAGAGACAGGAGCTACGAGCAGTACTTC. The full variable domain, in which reference TRBV15 and TRBJ2-7 provide the parts outside the CDR3, is DAMVIQNPRYQVTQFGKPVTLSCSQTLNHNVMYWYQQKSSQAPKLLFHYYDKDFNNEADTPDNFQSRRPNTSFCFLDIRSPGLGDTAMYLCATNRDRSYEQYFGPGTRLTVT.

This clonotype has a count of ten or more. The V gene is TRBV20-1, the J gene TRBJ2-7; 7 nucleotides line up with TRBD2. Germline CDR1 reads DFQATT; CDR2 reads SNEGSKA (reference sequence). After removal of 3 bases from V and 5 bases from J, the junction contained 4 bases not matched to a gene. The CDR3 is 12 residues long. In DNA form, the CDR3 reads TGCAGTGCTAGGGGGAGGGCGGACGAGCAGTACTTC. Protein product: CSARGRADEQYF.

The rearrangement joins TRBV7-9 to TRBJ1-4, with D perhaps TRBD1 (6 bases). V was trimmed by 3 bases and J by 5 bases, leaving 16 bases between them. CDR1 is SEHNR and CDR2 is FQNEAQ in the germline V gene (reference sequence). This CDR3 contains 16 residues. CDR3 region: CASSFALGGENEKLFF. The CDR3 coding sequence is TGTGCCAGCAGCTTTGCTTTGGGGGGCGAGAATGAAAAACTGTTTTTT.

Only one count was recorded for this clonotype. The rearrangement joins TRBV5-1 to TRBJ2-1, with D perhaps being TRBD1 or TRBD2 (5 bases each). CDR1 and CDR2 (germline): SGHRS, YFSETQ. This CDR3 has 12 amino acids. Deletions cut 4 bases from V and 6 bases from J, with 8 bases between. The CDR3 spells CASSRDVNEQFF. CDR3 nucleotide sequence: TGCGCCAGCAGCCGGGACGTCAATGAGCAGTTCTTC.

This clonotype has only a few counts. The rearrangement uses TRBV7-9 and TRBJ1-6; no clear D gene. CDR3 length equals 14 residues. Trimming removed 5 bases at V and 4 bases at J, with 9 bases between. The V gene's germline CDR1 is SEHNR and CDR2 FQNEAQ (reference sequence). As DNA, the CDR3 is TGTGCCAGCAGCGTAGAACAATATAATTCACCCCTCCACTTT. This translates into CASSVEQYNSPLHF.

This clonotype was counted between two and nine times. This chain joins TRBV18 and TRBJ2-7; D is uncertain. Germline CDR1 and CDR2: KGHSH and LQKENI. This CDR3 is built from 13 residues. V dropped 0 bases and J dropped 3 bases, with 6 bases sitting between them. The DNA of the CDR3 is TGTGCCAGCTCACCACCTAGCAGCTACGAGCAGTACTTC. This sequence encodes CASSPPSSYEQYF.

This clonotype showed up just a few times. The rearrangement joins TRBV28 to TRBJ2-5; 12 bases fit TRBD2. The V gene's germline CDR1 is MDHEN and CDR2 SYDVKM. The CDR3 extends over 16 amino acids. J was trimmed by 2 bases and V by 4 bases; bases with no gene match: 5. The CDR3 region is CASSSLLAGGQETQYF. The CDR3 nucleotides are TGTGCCAGCAGTTCGCTACTAGCGGGGGGTCAAGAGACCCAGTACTTC. The full variable domain, completed using reference TRBV28 and TRBJ2-5, is DVKVTQSSRYLVKRTGEKVFLECVQDMDHENMFWYRQDPGLGLRLIYFSYDVKMKEKGDIPEGYSVSREKKERFSLILESASTNQTSMYLCASSSLLAGGQETQYFGPGTRLLVL.

The chain combines TRBV20-1 with TRBJ1-1; unclear D gene. The V and J ends lost 6 bases and 2 bases respectively, with 10 bases between them. Germline V lookup: CDR1 DFQATT, CDR2 SNEGSKA (reference sequence). The CDR3 contains 12 residues. For the CDR3, the DNA is TGCAGTGCCCAGGTGACAAACACTGAAGCTTTCTTT. This sequence encodes CSAQVTNTEAFF.

V usage is TRBV6-6 and J usage is TRBJ1-6, with TRBD1 as a possible D gene (5 bases). Germline loops: CDR1 MNHNY, CDR2 SVGAGI (reference sequence). Trimming removed 6 bases at V and 5 bases at J, with 14 bases between. The CDR3 covers 15 residues. CDR3 nucleotide sequence: TGTGCCAGCAGACCGCGGGGACTGGATAATTCACCCCTCCACTTT. Its translation: CASRPRGLDNSPLHF.

The CDR3: CSAGSGRSYEQYF. The CDR3, as DNA: TGCAGTGCTGGGTCCGGTAGGAGCTACGAGCAGTACTTC. The chain is built from TRBV20-1 and TRBJ2-7; D gene unclear. The CDR3 consists of 13 residues. Trimming stripped 5 bases from V and 3 bases from J, with 14 bases between. Germline V lookup: CDR1 DFQATT, CDR2 SNEGSKA (reference sequence).

This clonotype was picked up one time. The CDR3, as DNA: TGTGCCAGTGTCGAGGACAGGGCCCTCCGCGAGCAGTACTTC. Protein product: CASVEDRALREQYF. The chain employs TRBV2 and TRBJ2-7, with TRBD1 matching 8 bases. The V and J ends lost 9 bases and 6 bases, in that order; junction bases with no gene match: 13. Germline V gene lookup returns CDR1 SNHLY and CDR2 FYNNEI. The CDR3 runs 14 residues.

The DNA for the CDR3 is TGTGCCAGCAGTTTCGGAACCCCCTACGAGCAGTACTTC. This sequence encodes CASSFGTPYEQYF. V usage is TRBV28 and J usage is TRBJ2-7; D gene uncertain. The CDR3 spans 13 residues. The germline V gene has CDR1 MDHEN and CDR2 SYDVKM. Trimming pared 3 bases from V and 2 bases from J, leaving 8 bases between.

This clonotype was observed a handful of times. The chain is built from TRBV5-1 and TRBJ1-4, with 10 positions matching TRBD1. The CDR3 has 16 residues. The germline gives CDR1 SGHRS, CDR2 YFSETQ. V lost 1 base and J lost 7; bases outside the gene matches: 7. The CDR3 DNA is TGCGCCAGCAGCTTGACCCCGGGACAGGGGACTGAAAAACTGTTTTTT. Translated: CASSLTPGQGTEKLFF.

This sequence joins TRBV12-3 or TRBV12-4 and TRBJ1-3; D ambiguous. V dropped 2 bases and J dropped 4 bases, with 15 bases sitting between them. The CDR3 is made up of 16 amino acids. The DNA of the CDR3 is TGTGCCAGCAGTTTATGGACGGACCAGCCGGGAAACACCATATATTTT. It specifies CASSLWTDQPGNTIYF.

This clonotype has a handful of counts. J is TRBJ1-4 and V is TRBV2, with 11 bases fitting TRBD1. Germline CDR1 is SNHLY and CDR2 is FYNNEI. The J segment lost 7 bases and the V segment lost 11 bases, leaving 6 bases of the junction unmatched. The CDR3 spans 13 residues. The CDR3 sequence is CAGTGTGGEKLFF. Written as DNA, the CDR3 is TGTGCCGGAACCGGGACAGGGGGTGAAAAACTGTTTTTT.

The J gene is TRBJ1-1, the V gene TRBV28; a weak D match, TRBD1 (5 bases). The CDR3 covers 14 residues. V shed 7 bases and J shed 4 bases, with 16 bases lying between them. CDR1 and CDR2 from the germline V gene are MDHEN and SYDVKM. The CDR3 coding sequence is TGTGCCAGCAACCAACCCCAGGGAGGCACTGAAGCTTTCTTT. Encoded protein: CASNQPQGGTEAFF.

This clonotype was counted only a few times. V and J are TRBV20-1 and TRBJ1-6; D uncertain. Trimming shortened V by 3 bases and J by 9 bases, and 18 bases separated the two germline ends. CDR3 length: 15 amino acids. CDR1 DFQATT and CDR2 SNEGSKA come from the germline V gene (reference sequence). The CDR3 region has the DNA TGCAGTGCTAGGGAACATCTGGGGTTCGGTTCACCCCTCCACTTT. It codes for CSAREHLGFGSPLHF.

The sample holds a few counts of this clonotype. The CDR3 DNA sequence: TGCGCCAGCAGCCTATGGACTAATGAAAAACTGTTTTTT. Translating gives CASSLWTNEKLFF. The genes are TRBV5-1 and TRBJ1-4; D uncertain. The CDR3 sequence is 13 residues long. Deletions cut 4 bases from V and 2 bases from J, with 6 bases between. The V gene's germline CDR1 is SGHRS and CDR2 YFSETQ.

There are a few counts of this clonotype. The chain links TRBV28 to TRBJ2-7, with D unclear. Germline lookup yields CDR1 MDHEN and CDR2 SYDVKM. This CDR3 region has 13 residues. V was trimmed by 3 bases and J by 3 bases, leaving 9 bases between them. Here the CDR3 reads CASSFGQNYEQYF. The CDR3 DNA follows: TGTGCCAGCAGTTTTGGTCAGAACTACGAGCAGTACTTC.

This clonotype was recorded a few times. The genes are TRBV20-1 and TRBJ1-5; D remains unclear. CDR3 size: 13 residues. CDR1 and CDR2 (germline): DFQATT, SNEGSKA (reference sequence). V was pared by 2 bases and J by 1 base, with 6 bases between. The CDR3 DNA follows: TGCAGTGCTAGAACAGTAAGCAATCAGCCCCAGCATTTT. Amino acid sequence: CSARTVSNQPQHF.

The chain is built from TRBV4-3 and TRBJ1-6, with D perhaps matching TRBD1 (5 bases). The germline V gene has CDR1 LGHNA and CDR2 YSLEER. There are 13 residues in the CDR3. Trimming shortened V by 3 bases and J by 13 bases, and 13 bases separated the two germline ends. CDR3 amino acids: CASSQADGDPLHF. CDR3 in DNA: TGCGCCAGCAGCCAGGCGGACGGGGACCCCCTCCACTTT.

In its sample, this clonotype was seen many times. This rearrangement joins TRBV18 to TRBJ1-4; D uncertain. V was pared by 6 bases and J by 5 bases, with 16 bases between. Germline CDR1 reads KGHSH; CDR2 reads LQKENI. The CDR3 spans 15 residues. CDR3 in amino acids: CASSPSRSGNEKLFF. DNA of the CDR3: TGTGCCAGCTCCCCCTCCAGAAGTGGAAATGAAAAACTGTTTTTT.

The chain joins TRBV7-2 to TRBJ2-2, with 9 bases that match TRBD1. CDR1 is SGHTA, CDR2 FQGNSA, per germline. The CDR3 spans 15 residues. V lost 6 bases, J lost 4 bases, and 6 bases stayed unmatched. CDR3 amino acids: CASRRDRAGTGELFF. The CDR3 DNA is TGTGCCAGCAGAAGGGACAGGGCTGGCACCGGGGAGCTGTTTTTT.